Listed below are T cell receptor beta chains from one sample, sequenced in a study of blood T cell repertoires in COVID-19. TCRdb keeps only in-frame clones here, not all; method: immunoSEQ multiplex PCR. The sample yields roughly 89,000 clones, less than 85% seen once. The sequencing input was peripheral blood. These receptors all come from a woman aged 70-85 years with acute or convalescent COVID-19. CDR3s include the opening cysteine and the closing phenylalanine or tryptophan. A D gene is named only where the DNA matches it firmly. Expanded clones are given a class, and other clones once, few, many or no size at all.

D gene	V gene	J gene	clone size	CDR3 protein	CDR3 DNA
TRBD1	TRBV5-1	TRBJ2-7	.	CAPRTGAREQYF	TGCGCCCCTCGGACAGGGGCGAGGGAGCAGTACTTC
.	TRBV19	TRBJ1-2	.	CASSIDRWGSNYGYTF	TGTGCCAGTAGTATAGACCGGTGGGGCAGTAACTATGGCTACACCTTC
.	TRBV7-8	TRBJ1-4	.	CASSVREKNEKLFF	TGTGCCAGCAGCGTTCGGGAGAAAAATGAAAAACTGTTTTTT
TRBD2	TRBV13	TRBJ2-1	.	CASSGTSGRREQFF	TGTGCCAGCAGCGGGACTAGCGGGAGACGGGAGCAGTTCTTC
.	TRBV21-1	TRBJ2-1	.	CASSWGAKRGPITEQFF	TGTGCCAGCAGCTGGGGGGCCAAGCGGGGCCCGATAACGGAGCAGTTCTTC
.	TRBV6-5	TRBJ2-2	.	CASSLEEGVGELFF	TGTGCCAGCAGCCTGGAAGAAGGGGTCGGGGAGCTGTTTTTT
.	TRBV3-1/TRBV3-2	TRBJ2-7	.	CASSPGHSGYEQYF	TGTGCCAGCAGCCCCGGACACTCCGGCTACGAGCAGTACTTC
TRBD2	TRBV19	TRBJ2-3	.	CASSLAGTRTDTQYF	TGTGCCAGTAGTTTAGCCGGGACTAGGACAGATACGCAGTATTTT
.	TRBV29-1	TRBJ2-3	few	CSVDSGPSTDTQYF	TGCAGCGTTGACAGCGGGCCTAGCACAGATACGCAGTATTTT
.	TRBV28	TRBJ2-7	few	CASSFGTHEQYF	TGTGCCAGCAGTTTTGGCACCCACGAGCAGTACTTC
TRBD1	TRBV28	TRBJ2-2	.	CASTNTGTGGAGELFF	TGTGCCAGCACCAACACCGGGACAGGGGGGGCCGGGGAGCTGTTTTTT
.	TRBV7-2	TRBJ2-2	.	CASSFGGHTGELFF	TGTGCCAGCAGCTTCGGGGGGCACACCGGGGAGCTGTTTTTT
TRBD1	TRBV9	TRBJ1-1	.	CASSVGQGAGNTEAFF	TGTGCCAGCAGCGTAGGACAGGGGGCAGGGAACACTGAAGCTTTCTTT
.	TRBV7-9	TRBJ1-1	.	CASSLGDFLNTEAFF	TGTGCCAGCAGCTTAGGGGACTTTTTGAACACTGAAGCTTTCTTT
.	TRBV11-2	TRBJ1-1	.	CASSWQRNTEAFF	TGTGCCAGCAGCTGGCAAAGGAACACTGAAGCTTTCTTT
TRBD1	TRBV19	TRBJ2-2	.	CASSIWTGNTGELFF	TGTGCCAGTAGTATTTGGACAGGGAACACCGGGGAGCTGTTTTTT
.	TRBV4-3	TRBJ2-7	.	CASSQDRGYEQYF	TGCGCCAGCAGCCAAGATCGGGGATACGAGCAGTACTTC
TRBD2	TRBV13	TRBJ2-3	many	CASSSRTSGGSTDTQYF	TGTGCCAGCAGCTCCCGGACTAGCGGGGGTAGCACAGATACGCAGTATTTT
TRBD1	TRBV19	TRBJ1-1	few	CASSIDRTGLSTEAFF	TGTGCCAGTAGTATTGATCGGACAGGGTTGAGCACTGAAGCTTTCTTT
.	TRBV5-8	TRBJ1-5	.	CASSSVLGNQPQHF	TGTGCCAGCAGCTCAGTCTTGGGCAATCAGCCCCAGCATTTT
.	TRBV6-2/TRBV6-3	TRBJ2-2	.	CASSRSPEGIPGELFF	TGTGCCAGCAGTCGCTCCCCCGAGGGAATCCCCGGGGAGCTGTTTTTT
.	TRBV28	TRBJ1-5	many	CASSLSLRAGSNQPQHF	TGTGCCAGCAGTTTAAGCCTTAGGGCGGGTAGCAATCAGCCCCAGCATTTT
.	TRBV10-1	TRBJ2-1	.	CASSEFWCAYNEQFF	TGCGCCAGCAGTGAGTTTTGGTGCGCTTACAATGAGCAGTTCTTC
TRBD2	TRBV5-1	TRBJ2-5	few	CASSLAGRLRSSETQYF	TGCGCCAGCAGCTTGGCCGGGAGGTTAAGGTCGTCCGAGACCCAGTACTTC
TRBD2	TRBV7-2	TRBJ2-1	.	CASSQTSGLYNEQFF	TGTGCCAGCAGCCAGACTAGCGGGCTGTACAATGAGCAGTTCTTC
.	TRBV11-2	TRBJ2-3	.	CASSLVPSTDTQYF	TGTGCCAGCAGCTTAGTTCCTAGCACAGATACGCAGTATTTT
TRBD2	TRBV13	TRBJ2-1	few	CASSLALGGSRGEQFF	TGTGCCAGCAGCTTAGCTTTAGGCGGGAGTCGTGGTGAGCAGTTCTTC
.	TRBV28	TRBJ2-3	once	CASSRLGGTDTQYF	TGTGCCAGCAGTCGACTAGGTGGCACAGATACGCAGTATTTT
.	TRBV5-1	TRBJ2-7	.	CASRQDSFYEQYF	TGCGCCAGCAGGCAGGACAGTTTCTACGAGCAGTACTTC
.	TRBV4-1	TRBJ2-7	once	CASSQAPTAYEQYF	TGCGCCAGCAGCCAAGCGCCCACAGCTTACGAGCAGTACTTC
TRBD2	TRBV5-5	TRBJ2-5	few	CASSPGGVQETQYF	TGTGCCAGCAGCCCGGGGGGGGTCCAAGAGACCCAGTACTTC
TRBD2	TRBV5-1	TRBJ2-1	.	CASSSLTSDEQFF	TGCGCCAGCAGCTCGCTGACTAGCGATGAGCAGTTCTTC
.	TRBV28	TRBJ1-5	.	CASSALKSGGRLPQHF	TGTGCCAGCAGCGCCCTTAAATCGGGGGGGCGCTTGCCCCAGCATTTT
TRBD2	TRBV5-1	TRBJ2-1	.	CASSLELAGPEQFF	TGCGCCAGCAGCTTGGAACTAGCGGGGCCCGAGCAGTTCTTC